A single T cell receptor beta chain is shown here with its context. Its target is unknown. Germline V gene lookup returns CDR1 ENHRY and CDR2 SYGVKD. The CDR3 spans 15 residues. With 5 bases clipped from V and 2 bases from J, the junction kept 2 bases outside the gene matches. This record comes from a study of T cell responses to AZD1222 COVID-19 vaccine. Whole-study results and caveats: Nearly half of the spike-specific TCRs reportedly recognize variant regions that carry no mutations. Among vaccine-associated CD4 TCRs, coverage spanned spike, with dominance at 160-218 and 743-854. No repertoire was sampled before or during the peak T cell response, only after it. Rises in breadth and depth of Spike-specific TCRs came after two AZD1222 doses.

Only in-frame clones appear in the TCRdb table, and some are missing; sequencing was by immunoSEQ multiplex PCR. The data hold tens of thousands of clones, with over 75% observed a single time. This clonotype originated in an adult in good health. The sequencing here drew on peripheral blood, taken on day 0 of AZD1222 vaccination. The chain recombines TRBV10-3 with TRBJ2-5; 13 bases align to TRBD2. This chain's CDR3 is CAISRLAGGQETQYF. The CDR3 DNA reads TGTGCCATCAGTCGACTAGCGGGGGGTCAAGAGACCCAGTACTTC.